The 10 T cell receptor beta chains presented below share a single source sample, sequenced in a study of T cells in Graves' hyperthyroidism and ophthalmopathy. TCR beta CDR3 region amplification was performed from RNA transcripts. The HTBI primer set drove a first-round RT-PCR of the TCR CDR3. A single record per CDR3 protein comes from TCRdb applying MiXCR to the multiplex PCR reads. The sample includes 700,000 or so distinct CDR3 sequences, about a sixth of them seen just once. Material: blood. The receptors shown here come from a man aged 18 to 35 with Graves' hyperthyroidism.

This clonotype has only a few counts. The chain joins TRBV19 to TRBJ2-3, with 9 bases fitting TRBD1. Germline values: CDR1 LNHDA, CDR2 SQIVND (reference sequence). The CDR3 extends over 14 amino acids. V lost 8 bases and J lost 0; bases outside the gene matches: 3. The DNA of the CDR3 is TGTGCCAGTTCGGACAGGGGAAGCACAGATACGCAGTATTTT. It is translated as CASSDRGSTDTQYF. Supplemented by reference TRBV19 and TRBJ2-3, the full variable domain reads DGGITQSPKYLFRKEGQNVTLSCEQNLNHDAMYWYRQDPGQGLRLIYYSQIVNDFQKGDIAEGYSVSREKKESFPLTVTSAQKNPTAFYLCASSDRGSTDTQYFGPGTRLTVL.

The chain uses TRBV5-1 and TRBJ2-5, with 8 bases that match TRBD1. V gave up 3 bases and J gave up 4 bases; unmatched junction bases: 8. The CDR3 extends over 15 amino acids. In germline, CDR1 is SGHRS, CDR2 YFSETQ. The DNA for the CDR3 is TGCGCCAGCAGCTCCGAGGGGACAGGAGGAGAGACCCAGTACTTC. It is translated as CASSSEGTGGETQYF.

The chain couples TRBV7-9 to TRBJ2-1; 8 nucleotides align to TRBD1. V trimming: 5 bases; J trimming: 10 bases; junction bases outside the gene matches: 13. The germline gives CDR1 SEHNR, CDR2 FQNEAQ (reference sequence). This CDR3 has 15 residues. This CDR3 reads CASSDRGLISREQFF. In nucleotides, the CDR3 is TGTGCCAGCAGCGACAGGGGCCTGATATCAAGGGAGCAGTTCTTC.

This chain connects TRBV14 to TRBJ1-5; D not resolved. The CDR3 runs to 16 residues. Trimming removed 0 bases from V and 0 bases from J, with 9 bases in between. The germline gives CDR1 SGHDN, CDR2 FVKESK. The CDR3 is CASSQEGHYSNQPQHF. DNA of the CDR3: TGTGCCAGCAGCCAAGAAGGCCACTATAGCAATCAGCCCCAGCATTTT.

The genes are TRBV20-1 and TRBJ1-2; D is perhaps TRBD1 (5 bases). Trimming shortened V by 7 bases and J by 3 bases, and 21 bases separated the two germline ends. The CDR3 is 15 amino acids. The germline CDR1 and CDR2 sequences are DFQATT and SNEGSKA (reference sequence). For the CDR3, the DNA is TGCAGTGGCCGCGAGAGAGGCAGGGACCACTATGGCTACACCTTC. Its protein product is CSGRERGRDHYGYTF.

About this clonotype: This clone may be a read error of a much larger clone one base away. This chain connects TRBV12-3 or TRBV12-4 to TRBJ2-7; D possibly corresponds to TRBD2 (5 bases). V gave up 3 bases and J gave up 5 bases, with 14 bases separating them. There are 14 residues in the CDR3. The CDR3 DNA follows: TGTGCCAGCAGTTTCGGGGTCGCGAGCGACGAGCAGTACTTC. Its translation is CASSFGVASDEQYF.

This chain links TRBV28 with TRBJ2-2, with D perhaps TRBD1 or TRBD2 (5 bases each). The CDR3 is made up of 15 amino acids. CDR1 and CDR2 from the germline V gene are MDHEN and SYDVKM. Deletions cut 5 bases from V and 4 bases from J, with 14 bases between. The CDR3 protein is CASSTRDGVTGELFF. The DNA of the CDR3 is TGTGCCAGCAGTACCCGGGACGGGGTCACCGGGGAGCTGTTTTTT.

Many counts were recorded for this clonotype. The gene calls are TRBV12-3 or TRBV12-4 and TRBJ1-4; D might be TRBD1 (5 bases). The CDR3 sequence is 14 residues long. Deletions cut 1 base from V and 6 bases from J, with 9 bases between. The CDR3 coding sequence is TGTGCCAGCAGTTTAGGGGGGTTCGATGAAAAACTGTTTTTT. Amino acid sequence: CASSLGGFDEKLFF.

This clonotype was observed a handful of times. The V gene is TRBV12-3 or TRBV12-4, the J gene TRBJ2-4; maybe TRBD1 (5 bases). The CDR3 is made up of 14 amino acids. V was cut by 7 bases and J by 0 bases, with 10 bases left in between. CDR3: CASTDSLAKNIQYF. As DNA, the CDR3 is TGTGCCAGCACCGACAGTCTAGCCAAAAACATTCAGTACTTC.

This clonotype has at least ten counts. The chain has TRBV20-1 and TRBJ2-5; D not certain. The ends were cut back, 6 bases at V and 6 bases at J, with 14 bases in the middle. The CDR3 spans 12 residues. The germline V gene has CDR1 DFQATT and CDR2 SNEGSKA (reference sequence). CDR3 bases: TGCAGTGCCGCTAGAGATGGTCAGACCCAGTACTTC. Translated: CSAARDGQTQYF.